This T cell receptor beta chain stems from a study of T-cell memory formation after mild COVID-19. Study-wide background: TCR clusters were mostly confined to one donor each.

This clonotype was seen at least ten times. The CDR3 extends over 15 amino acids. Trimming took 6 bases from V and 2 from J, leaving 17 bases between them. MiXCR, run by TCRdb on the 5' RACE reads, gives a single entry per CDR3 protein. Of roughly 110,000 distinct CDR3 sequences listed, around 14% are singletons. The sequenced sample consisted of PBMCs or a T cell subset sorted from them (not recorded which). The sequence derives from a man aged 18 to 35 who had mild COVID-19 (a few samples of this study predate the infection). Cell type and time point are not known. The J gene is TRBJ2-7, the V gene TRBV12-3 or TRBV12-4; unclear D gene. CDR3 amino acids: CASSPAVYFPYEQYF. The CDR3 DNA sequence: TGTGCCAGCAGCCCGGCCGTCTACTTCCCCTACGAGCAGTACTTC.